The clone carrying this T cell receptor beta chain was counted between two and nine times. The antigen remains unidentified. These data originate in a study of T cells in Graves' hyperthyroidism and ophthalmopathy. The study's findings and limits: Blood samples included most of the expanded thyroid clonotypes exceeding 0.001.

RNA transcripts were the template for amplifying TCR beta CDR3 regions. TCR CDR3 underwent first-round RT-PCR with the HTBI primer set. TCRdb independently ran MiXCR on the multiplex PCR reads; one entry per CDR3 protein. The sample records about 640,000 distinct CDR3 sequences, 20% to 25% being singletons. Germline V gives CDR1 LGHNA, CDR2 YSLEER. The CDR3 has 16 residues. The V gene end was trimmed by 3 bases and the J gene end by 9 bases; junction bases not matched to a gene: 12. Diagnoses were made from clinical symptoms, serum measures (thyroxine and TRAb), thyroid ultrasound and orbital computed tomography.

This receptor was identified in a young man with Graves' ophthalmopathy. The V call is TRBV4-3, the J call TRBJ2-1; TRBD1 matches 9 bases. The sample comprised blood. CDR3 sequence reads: CASSHDPDRGSLEQFF. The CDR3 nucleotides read TGCGCCAGCAGCCATGACCCCGACAGGGGGAGTCTTGAGCAGTTCTTC.